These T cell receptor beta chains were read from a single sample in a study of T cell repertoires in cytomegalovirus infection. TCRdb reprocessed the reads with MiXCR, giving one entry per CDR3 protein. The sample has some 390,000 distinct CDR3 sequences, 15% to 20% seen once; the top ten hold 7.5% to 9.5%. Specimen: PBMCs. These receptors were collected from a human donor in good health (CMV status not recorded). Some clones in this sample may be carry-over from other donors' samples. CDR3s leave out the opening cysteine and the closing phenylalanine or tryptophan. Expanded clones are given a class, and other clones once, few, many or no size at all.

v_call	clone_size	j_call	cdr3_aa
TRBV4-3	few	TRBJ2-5	ASSQEGFPGGDETQY
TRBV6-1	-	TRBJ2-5	ASKSAGGETQY
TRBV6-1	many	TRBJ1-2	ASSEGRIYGYT
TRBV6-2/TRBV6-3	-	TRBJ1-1	ASAKGKTQAF
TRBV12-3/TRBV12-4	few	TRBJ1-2	ASFDGTGGPEGYT
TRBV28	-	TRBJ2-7	ASSLVLDYEQY
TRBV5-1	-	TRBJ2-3	ASSWDSTDTQY
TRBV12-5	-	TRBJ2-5	ASGIRDRGETQY
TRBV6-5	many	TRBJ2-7	ASSYSPTSYEQY
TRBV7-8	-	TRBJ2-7	ASSLGAGSEQY
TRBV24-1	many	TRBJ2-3	ATSEWTSGGTDTQY
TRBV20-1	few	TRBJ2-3	SASGTGIDTQY
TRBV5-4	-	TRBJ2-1	ASSLVSASGYNEQF
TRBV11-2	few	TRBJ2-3	ASSLDQTRGGTDTQY
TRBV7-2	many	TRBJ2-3	ASSLVRRTDTQY
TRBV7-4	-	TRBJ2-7	ASSDRASYEQY
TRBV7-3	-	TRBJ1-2	ASSLTALYGYT
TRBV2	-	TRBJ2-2	ASRGTSNTGELF
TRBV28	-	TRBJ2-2	ATSGDGNTGELF
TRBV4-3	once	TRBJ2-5	ASSQEYSGLGEETQY
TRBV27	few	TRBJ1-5	ASTLPGNDQPQH
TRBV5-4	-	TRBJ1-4	ASSQGRDNEKLF
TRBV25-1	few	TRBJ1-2	ASRGGQGLFDYGYT
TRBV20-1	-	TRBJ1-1	SAQRYGTEAF
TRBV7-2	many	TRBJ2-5	ASSLALGRETQY
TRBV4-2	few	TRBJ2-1	ASSQVLSPGGTYNEQF
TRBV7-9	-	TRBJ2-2	ASSYVDSNTGELF
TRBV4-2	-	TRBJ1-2	ASSPAGEVVGYT
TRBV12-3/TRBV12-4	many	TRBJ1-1	ASSLTGSTEAF
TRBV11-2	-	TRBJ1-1	ASSSRTDFSNTEAF
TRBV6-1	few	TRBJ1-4	ASIGRPGNEKLF
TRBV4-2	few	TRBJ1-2	ASSPGGRERLGYGYT
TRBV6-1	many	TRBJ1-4	ASRSLGEKLF
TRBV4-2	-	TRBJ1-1	ASSQVTVDTEAF
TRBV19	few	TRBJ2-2	ASMNGQGNTGELF
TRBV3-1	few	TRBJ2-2	ASSQVLNTGELF
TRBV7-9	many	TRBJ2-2	ASSRRTGATGELF
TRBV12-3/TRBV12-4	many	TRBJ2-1	ASSPGLAVYNEQF
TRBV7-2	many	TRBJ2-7	ASSVSNSYEQY
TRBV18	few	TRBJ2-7	ASSPGGATRSYEQY
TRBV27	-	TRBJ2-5	ASRVSLGETQY
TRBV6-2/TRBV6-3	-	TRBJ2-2	ASSYAEEGGELF
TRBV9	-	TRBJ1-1	ASGGSITEAF
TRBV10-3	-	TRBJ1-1	AIKSGTGPNTEAF
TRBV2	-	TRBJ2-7	ASTGSYEQY
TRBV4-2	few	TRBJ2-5	ASSRDSSGGRETQY
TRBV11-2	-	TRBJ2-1	ASSLRPGSSYNEQF
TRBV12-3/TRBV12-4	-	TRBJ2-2	ASSPPGRGAGELF
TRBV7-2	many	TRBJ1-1	ASSPRAGNTEAF
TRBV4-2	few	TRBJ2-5	ASSKGGGPEYQETQY
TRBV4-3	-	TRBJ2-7	ASSQEGRSYEQY
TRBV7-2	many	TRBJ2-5	ASSLDRTWGEETQY
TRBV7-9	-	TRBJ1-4	ASSFTQGEKLF